This entry lists 24 T cell receptor beta chains sequenced from one sample in a study of human T cells and chemical hapten exposure. TCRdb re-derived calls from the RACE reads in MiXCR, one entry per CDR3 protein. The table includes around 330,000 distinct CDR3 sequences, about 5% detected once. Sample time point: pre-sensitization, week 0. The treatment was: therapeutic diphenylcyclopropenone sensitization with weekly scalp DPC. The sample in question was whole blood, obtained in connection with sensitization to the hapten diphenylcyclopropenone (DPC). The source is a woman in her late teens or twenties with alopecia areata. Some clones in this sample may be carry-over from other donors' samples.

The chain employs TRBV5-1 and TRBJ2-5, with 10 nucleotides matching TRBD2. The CDR3 runs to 15 residues. CDR1 is SGHRS and CDR2 is YFSETQ in the germline V gene. The V gene end was trimmed by 2 bases and the J gene end by 1 base; junction bases not matched to a gene: 2. The CDR3 DNA reads as TGCGCCAGCAGCTTTAGCGGGGGGACCCAAGAGACCCAGTACTTC. Protein sequence: CASSFSGGTQETQYF. The complete variable domain, with remaining parts taken from reference TRBV5-1 and TRBJ2-5, reads KAGVTQTPRYLIKTRGQQVTLSCSPISGHRSVSWYQQTPGQGLQFLFEYFSETQRNKGNFPGRFSGRQFSNSRSEMNVSTLELGDSALYLCASSFSGGTQETQYFGPGTRLLVL.

This clonotype was seen many times. The chain links TRBV11-3 to TRBJ2-3; D might be TRBD1 (6 bases). The CDR3 is 15 amino acids. Trimming cost V 0 bases and J 2 bases, with 9 bases left between them. From germline, CDR1 is SGHNT and CDR2 YENEEA. The CDR3 reads CASSLDNRVTDTQYF. The CDR3 DNA follows: TGTGCCAGCAGCTTAGATAACAGGGTCACAGATACGCAGTATTTT.

This clonotype was counted between two and nine times. The chain carries TRBV6-2 or TRBV6-3 and TRBJ1-4; D unresolved. This CDR3 spans 15 amino acids. Trimming shortened V by 6 bases and J by 6 bases, and 17 bases separated the two germline ends. Germline V lookup: CDR1 MNHEY, CDR2 SVGEGT. The CDR3 is CASSPGLEAHEKLFF. Written as DNA, the CDR3 is TGTGCCAGCAGCCCCGGGCTGGAGGCGCATGAAAAACTGTTTTTT.

This clonotype turned up a few times. This CDR3 is CASTRRGSSYEQYF. CDR3 in DNA: TGTGCCAGCACCAGAAGAGGCAGCTCCTACGAGCAGTACTTC. This chain connects TRBV27 to TRBJ2-7; no reliable D call. The CDR3 covers 14 residues. The V end lost 7 bases, the J end lost 0 bases, and 13 bases lay between the germline ends. CDR1 is MNHEY and CDR2 is SMNVEV in the germline V gene (reference sequence).

The chain combines TRBV4-2 with TRBJ2-7; a possible D gene is TRBD2 (6 bases). This CDR3 has 18 residues. Germline CDR1 and CDR2: LGHNA and YNFKEQ. V dropped 2 bases and J dropped 3 bases, with 23 bases sitting between them. This chain's CDR3 is CASSQQTRGVGGDYEQYF. As DNA, the CDR3 is TGTGCCAGCAGCCAACAGACCCGGGGCGTCGGCGGGGACTACGAGCAGTACTTC.

The sample holds a few counts of this clonotype. The J gene is TRBJ2-7, the V gene TRBV5-6; no clear D gene. The CDR3 loop spans 14 amino acids. With 3 bases removed from V and 0 bases from J, the gap between germline ends came to 10 bases. Germline lookup yields CDR1 SGHDT and CDR2 YYEEEE. CDR3 loop: CASSSDPSSYEQYF. As DNA, the CDR3 is TGTGCCAGCAGCTCGGACCCGTCCTCCTACGAGCAGTACTTC. Based on the CDR3 plus reference TRBV5-6 and TRBJ2-7, the full variable domain is DAGVTQSPTHLIKTRGQQVTLRCSPKSGHDTVSWYQQALGQGPQFIFQYYEEEERQRGNFPDRFSGHQFPNYSSELNVNALLLGDSALYLCASSSDPSSYEQYFGPGTRLTVT.

This clonotype was seen repeatedly, ten times or more. The CDR3 here is CASSLVSGQANEKLFF. DNA of the CDR3: TGTGCCAGCAGTCTAGTCTCGGGACAGGCTAATGAAAAACTGTTTTTT. The J gene is TRBJ1-4, the V gene TRBV28, with 8 bases lining up with TRBD1. The CDR3 loop spans 16 amino acids. Germline V gene lookup returns CDR1 MDHEN and CDR2 SYDVKM. With 5 bases clipped from V and 3 bases from J, the junction kept 8 bases outside the gene matches.

This clonotype was detected only a few times. The chain has TRBV18 and TRBJ1-4; the D gene is possibly TRBD1 (6 bases). Germline V gene sequence: CDR1 KGHSH, CDR2 LQKENI. The CDR3 extends over 16 amino acids. V was cut by 6 bases and J by 1 base, with 15 bases left in between. The CDR3 DNA reads as TGTGCCAGCTCGCGAACAGGGAGAGGAACTAATGAAAAACTGTTTTTT. It specifies CASSRTGRGTNEKLFF.

The J gene is TRBJ1-2, the V gene TRBV6-1; D might be TRBD1 (5 bases). V was shortened by 7 bases and J by 10 bases, with 16 bases between the two germline ends. The CDR3 runs to 12 residues. Germline CDR1 MNHNS, CDR2 SASEGT. The chain's CDR3 is CASNLAGSDYTF. CDR3 coding DNA: TGTGCCAGCAATTTGGCAGGGTCCGACTACACCTTC.

This clonotype was detected many times. V is TRBV29-1 and J is TRBJ1-2; the D is unclear. V lost 3 bases to trimming and J lost 1 base, with 6 bases between them. The CDR3 length is 12 residues. CDR1 SQVTM and CDR2 ANQGSEA come from the germline V gene. The CDR3 region has the DNA TGCAGCGTTGAGCCCGTTAACTATGGCTACACCTTC. Encoded protein: CSVEPVNYGYTF. The variable domain in full, completed from reference TRBV29-1 and TRBJ1-2, reads SAVISQKPSRDICQRGTSLTIQCQVDSQVTMMFWYRQQPGQSLTLIATANQGSEATYESGFVIDKFPISRPNLTFSTLTVSNMSPEDSSIYLCSVEPVNYGYTFGSGTRLTVV.

This clonotype was recorded a few times. The rearrangement uses TRBV4-3 and TRBJ2-6, with TRBD1 matching 9 bases. The CDR3 contains 19 residues. V trimming: 0 bases; J trimming: 1 base; junction bases outside the gene matches: 7. Germline V gives CDR1 LGHNA, CDR2 YSLEER. CDR3 in amino acids: CASSQDWDRDRSGANVLTF. The CDR3 DNA follows: TGCGCCAGCAGCCAAGATTGGGACAGGGATAGGTCTGGGGCCAACGTCCTGACTTTC.

This rearrangement joins TRBV5-1 to TRBJ2-7, with 9 bases aligning to TRBD1. Germline trimming cut 0 bases from V and 1 base from J; bases unmatched to any gene: 2. This CDR3 contains 15 residues. Germline V gene lookup returns CDR1 SGHRS and CDR2 YFSETQ. CDR3 nucleotide sequence: TGCGCCAGCAGCTTGGACAGGGGGCCATCCTACGAGCAGTACTTC. Protein product: CASSLDRGPSYEQYF. The full variable domain, rest sourced from reference TRBV5-1 and TRBJ2-7, is KAGVTQTPRYLIKTRGQQVTLSCSPISGHRSVSWYQQTPGQGLQFLFEYFSETQRNKGNFPGRFSGRQFSNSRSEMNVSTLELGDSALYLCASSLDRGPSYEQYFGPGTRLTVT.

This clonotype was counted only a few times. The chain employs TRBV7-9 and TRBJ1-4; 8 bases align to TRBD1. This CDR3 has 15 amino acids. Germline assignment: CDR1 SEHNR and CDR2 FQNEAQ (reference sequence). Trimming at V came to 4 bases and at J to 7 bases, leaving 8 bases not matched to a gene. This CDR3 is CASSSQTGEVEKLFF. The CDR3 region has the DNA TGTGCCAGCAGCTCACAGACAGGGGAGGTTGAAAAACTGTTTTTT.

This clonotype appeared many times. This chain links TRBV29-1 with TRBJ2-5, with TRBD1 matching 7 bases. The CDR3 spans 13 residues. The germline V gene encodes CDR1 SQVTM and CDR2 ANQGSEA. The V gene end was trimmed by 1 base and the J gene end by 2 bases; junction bases not matched to a gene: 1. CDR3 residues: CSVEGDSQETQYF. In DNA, the CDR3 is TGCAGCGTTGAAGGGGACAGTCAAGAGACCCAGTACTTC. Looking up the rest from reference TRBV29-1 and TRBJ2-5 gives the full variable domain: SAVISQKPSRDICQRGTSLTIQCQVDSQVTMMFWYRQQPGQSLTLIATANQGSEATYESGFVIDKFPISRPNLTFSTLTVSNMSPEDSSIYLCSVEGDSQETQYFGPGTRLLVL.

This sequence joins TRBV12-3 or TRBV12-4 and TRBJ1-1; D possibly corresponds to TRBD1 (5 bases). Trimming removed 5 bases at V and 10 bases at J, with 17 bases between. The CDR3 runs to 13 residues. The CDR3 sequence: CASSRDSGERAFF. The CDR3 DNA reads TGTGCCAGCAGTAGAGACAGCGGTGAGAGAGCTTTCTTT.

CDR3 DNA sequence: TGTGCCAGCTCGGGCGACAGGGGGGGGCAGCCCCAGCATTTT. It codes for CASSGDRGGQPQHF. The chain combines TRBV2 with TRBJ1-5; 9 bases map to TRBD1. Germline CDR1 SNHLY, CDR2 FYNNEI. Trimming took 8 bases from V and 7 from J; bases not matched to a gene: 9. CDR3 length: 14 residues.

The CDR3 loop reads CASRLTRVRSPLHF. The CDR3 DNA follows: TGTGCCAGCAGACTCACAAGAGTTCGGTCACCCCTCCACTTT. This sequence joins TRBV6-5 and TRBJ1-6; D gene ambiguous. The V gene's germline CDR1 is MNHEY and CDR2 SVGAGI. This CDR3 is built from 14 residues. Trimming took 6 bases from V and 10 from J, leaving 16 bases between them.

Of note for this clonotype: Being one base from a much bigger clone, this may be a read error. The CDR3 does not close with the conserved phenylalanine or tryptophan, likely indicating a read error. The chain links TRBV7-9 to TRBJ1-1; D call uncertain. The CDR3 loop spans 12 amino acids. The V and J ends lost 7 bases and 4 bases respectively, with 10 bases between them. Germline CDR1 and CDR2: SEHNR and FQNEAQ (reference sequence). CDR3 region: CASTPFVTEAFL. CDR3 DNA: TGTGCCAGCACCCCCTTTGTCACTGAAGCTTTCTTA.

This clonotype has ten or more counts. The chain combines TRBV29-1 with TRBJ2-1; D call uncertain. The germline V and J ends were trimmed by 3 bases and 7 bases, with 19 bases remaining between them. This CDR3 region has 15 residues. Germline V gives CDR1 SQVTM, CDR2 ANQGSEA. The CDR3 nucleotides read TGCAGCGTTGATATCCCACAGCTTGGGCCTAATGAGCAGTTCTTC. Translating gives CSVDIPQLGPNEQFF.

The chain uses TRBV5-4 and TRBJ2-5, with D possibly matching TRBD1 (6 bases). Germline assignment: CDR1 SGHNT and CDR2 YYREEE (reference sequence). The CDR3 is 15 amino acids. Trimming cost V 4 bases and J 2 bases, with 15 bases left between them. The CDR3 DNA is TGTGCCAGCAGCCAGGACGACAGGAGGCAAGAGACCCAGTACTTC. Translating gives CASSQDDRRQETQYF.

The chain joins TRBV20-1 to TRBJ1-1; 7 bases align to TRBD1. J lost 4 bases, V lost 3 bases, and 14 bases had no gene match. The CDR3 covers 16 residues. CDR1 and CDR2 from the germline V gene are DFQATT and SNEGSKA (reference sequence). The CDR3 DNA reads as TGCAGTGCTAGGCATACAGGGGCTGGAGCAAGCACTGAAGCTTTCTTT. It is translated as CSARHTGAGASTEAFF.

This clonotype was found a few times. The chain is built from TRBV5-3 and TRBJ2-3, with 9 nucleotides matching TRBD1. TRBV5-3 is annotated as an ORF whose role is uncertain. This CDR3 has 14 amino acids. V shed 4 bases and J 5 bases; nucleotides not matched to a gene: 5. CDR3 sequence reads: CARSKTGGGDTQYF. CDR3 coding DNA: TGTGCCAGAAGCAAGACAGGGGGAGGAGATACGCAGTATTTT.

The J gene is TRBJ1-4, the V gene TRBV2; 8 positions match TRBD1. Germline V lookup: CDR1 SNHLY, CDR2 FYNNEI. This CDR3 is 16 amino acids long. V lost 5 bases and J lost 8; bases outside the gene matches: 13. In DNA form, the CDR3 reads TGTGCCAGCAGTTACCCGAGACAGGGGATAAGGGAAAAACTGTTTTTT. It is translated as CASSYPRQGIREKLFF. The whole variable domain, remainder taken from reference TRBV2 and TRBJ1-4, is EPEVTQTPSHQVTQMGQEVILRCVPISNHLYFYWYRQILGQKVEFLVSFYNNEISEKSEIFDDQFSVERPDGSNFTLKIRSTKLEDSAMYFCASSYPRQGIREKLFFGSGTQLSVL.

This clonotype was recorded many times. The chain employs TRBV6-6 and TRBJ1-6; the match to TRBD1 covers 9 bases. V lost 6 bases and J lost 8; bases outside the gene matches: 8. Per germline, CDR1 MNHNY and CDR2 SVGAGI (reference sequence). The CDR3 runs 15 residues. The CDR3 reads CASSWDRVLHSPLHF. The CDR3 coding sequence is TGTGCCAGCAGCTGGGACAGGGTATTACATTCACCCCTCCACTTT.